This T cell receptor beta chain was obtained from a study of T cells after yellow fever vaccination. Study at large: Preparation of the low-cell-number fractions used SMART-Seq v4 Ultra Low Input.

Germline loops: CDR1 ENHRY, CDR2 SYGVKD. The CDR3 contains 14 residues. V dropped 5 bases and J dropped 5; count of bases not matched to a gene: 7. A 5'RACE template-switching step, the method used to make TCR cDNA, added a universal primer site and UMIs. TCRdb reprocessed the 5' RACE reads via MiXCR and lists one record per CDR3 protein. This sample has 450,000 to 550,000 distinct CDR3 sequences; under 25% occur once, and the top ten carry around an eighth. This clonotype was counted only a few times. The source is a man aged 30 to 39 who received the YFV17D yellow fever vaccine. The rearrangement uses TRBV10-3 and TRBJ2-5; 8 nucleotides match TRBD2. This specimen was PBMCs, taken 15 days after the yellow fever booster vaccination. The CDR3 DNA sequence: TGTGCCATCAGTCCGAGCGGGAGCTTGGAGACCCAGTACTTC. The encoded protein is CAISPSGSLETQYF.